The 22 T cell receptor beta chains below come from one sample, sequenced in a study of blood T cells in healthy people across ages. Primers used in a second PCR of about 7 to 12 cycles were a sample-barcoded 5' primer and a J-beta primer mix. TCRdb reprocessed the 5' RACE reads via MiXCR and lists one record per CDR3 protein. The profile shows about 1.7 million distinct CDR3 sequences, over 25% of them singletons. Sequencing was done on a sample of blood. The receptors were gathered from a woman aged 30 to 39 in good health.

Turning to this clonotype: One base away lies a much larger clone, so this may be a sequencing read error. The rearrangement joins TRBV7-2 to TRBJ2-4; 11 nucleotides align to TRBD1. TRBJ2-7 explains the end of the DNA better; the J call may be wrong. Per germline, CDR1 SGHTA and CDR2 FQGNSA. This CDR3 has 15 amino acids. CDR3 DNA sequence: TGTGCCAGCAGCTTTGGGGACAGGGGGTTGAACGAGCAGTACTTC. The encoded protein is CASSFGDRGLNEQYF.

V usage is TRBV12-3 or TRBV12-4 and J usage is TRBJ1-1; no clear D. Trimming removed 4 bases at V and 6 bases at J, with 12 bases between. The CDR3 has 13 amino acids. The CDR3 region is CASSSMGSAEAFF. CDR3 coding DNA: TGTGCCAGCAGTTCGATGGGTTCAGCTGAAGCTTTCTTT.

The V gene is TRBV20-1, the J gene TRBJ2-4; 11 positions match TRBD2. CDR3 length: 16 residues. Losses at the gene ends were 1 base for V and 2 bases for J; bases not matched to a gene: 4. Germline-derived CDR1 and CDR2 are DFQATT and SNEGSKA (reference sequence). CDR3 amino acids: CSARVVAGGPKNIQYF. In DNA, the CDR3 is TGCAGTGCTAGAGTGGTAGCGGGAGGGCCCAAAAACATTCAGTACTTC.

This clonotype was recorded a few times. The chain is built from TRBV15 and TRBJ2-3, with 7 positions matching TRBD2. CDR1 and CDR2 (germline): LNHNV, YYDKDF (reference sequence). This CDR3 is 18 amino acids long. Losses at the gene ends were 0 bases for V and 2 bases for J; bases not matched to a gene: 11. The CDR3 bases are TGTGCCACCAGCAGAGAAGTCCTTACTAGCGTGACCACAGATACGCAGTATTTT. Its protein is CATSREVLTSVTTDTQYF.

Regarding this clonotype: A junction boundary mismatches the germline segment, possibly from a read error. Written as DNA, the CDR3 is TGTGCCAGCAGCGAAACACGGGGAGCATACGAGCAGGACTTC. Its translation is CASSETRGAYEQDF. This chain joins TRBV7-2 and TRBJ2-7; tentative D call: TRBD2 (5 bases). The CDR3 consists of 14 residues. Germline CDR1 is SGHTA and CDR2 is FQGNSA.

This clonotype was seen at least ten times. The chain employs TRBV29-1 and TRBJ2-1; D possibly corresponds to TRBD2 (5 bases). The CDR3 length is 13 residues. Germline V gives CDR1 SQVTM, CDR2 ANQGSEA. Trimming cost V 1 base and J 5 bases, with 9 bases left between them. In nucleotides, the CDR3 is TGCAGCGTTGAAGTCGGCGGGCACAATGAGCAGTTCTTC. It is translated as CSVEVGGHNEQFF.

This clonotype was detected a few times. V is TRBV12-3 or TRBV12-4 and J is TRBJ2-5; D assignment may be TRBD1 or TRBD2 (5 bases each). This CDR3 comprises 10 residues. Trimming removed 8 bases from V and 11 bases from J, with 12 bases in between. DNA of the CDR3: TGTGCCAGCGGGACCACAAGGCAGTACTTC. It encodes CASGTTRQYF.

This chain links TRBV9 with TRBJ2-7; 7 nucleotides agree with TRBD2. The CDR3 has 15 amino acids. Looked up from germline, CDR1 is SGDLS and CDR2 is YYNGEE. V shed 0 bases and J 3 bases; nucleotides not matched to a gene: 6. The CDR3 loop reads CASSVGLSSGYEQYF. CDR3 nucleotides: TGTGCCAGCAGCGTAGGTTTGTCTAGCGGCTACGAGCAGTACTTC. Variable domain in full (rest from reference TRBV9 and TRBJ2-7): DSGVTQTPKHLITATGQRVTLRCSPRSGDLSVYWYQQSLDQGLQFLIQYYNGEERAKGNILERFSAQQFPDLHSELNLSSLELGDSALYFCASSVGLSSGYEQYFGPGTRLTVT.

The gene calls are TRBV6-1 and TRBJ2-3; 8 nucleotides align to TRBD2. CDR3 size: 17 residues. Germline CDR1 MNHNS, CDR2 SASEGT. V was clipped by 1 base and J by 2 bases; unmatched bases: 8. CDR3: CASSEVSVAGFTDTQYF. The CDR3 bases are TGTGCCAGCAGTGAAGTATCCGTAGCGGGATTCACAGATACGCAGTATTTT.

A few counts support this clonotype. The genes are TRBV27 and TRBJ1-5; TRBD1 is a possible D gene (6 bases). The CDR3 consists of 15 residues. The germline V gene encodes CDR1 MNHEY and CDR2 SMNVEV (reference sequence). The V end lost 8 bases, the J end lost 2 bases, and 16 bases lay between the germline ends. The CDR3 region is CASCRDRNGNQPQHF. In nucleotides, the CDR3 is TGTGCCAGCTGTCGTGACAGGAATGGCAATCAGCCCCAGCATTTT.

This clonotype was counted many times. The chain links TRBV29-1 to TRBJ2-5, with 7 bases aligning to TRBD1. Germline V CDR1 and CDR2: SQVTM, ANQGSEA. The CDR3 contains 12 residues. The CDR3 reads CSAPRQGETQYF. The CDR3 DNA reads TGCAGTGCGCCGAGACAGGGAGAGACCCAGTACTTC.

This chain connects TRBV5-1 to TRBJ2-3; possible D gene TRBD1, 6 bases. This CDR3 comprises 15 residues. Germline lookup yields CDR1 SGHRS and CDR2 YFSETQ. Deletions cut 0 bases from V and 2 bases from J, with 10 bases between. The CDR3 sequence is CASSLDLGATDTQYF. Here the CDR3 DNA reads TGCGCCAGCAGCTTGGACCTGGGGGCCACAGATACGCAGTATTTT.

This chain links TRBV5-1 with TRBJ2-7, with 12 positions matching TRBD1. The germline V gene encodes CDR1 SGHRS and CDR2 YFSETQ. The CDR3 has 16 amino acids. V lost 4 bases, J lost 6 bases, and 11 bases stayed unmatched. CDR3: CASSRTGTGGAGEQYF. The CDR3 bases are TGCGCCAGCAGCCGAACCGGGACAGGGGGCGCGGGCGAGCAGTACTTC.

The chain combines TRBV6-6 with TRBJ1-2, with D perhaps TRBD1 (6 bases). The CDR3 has 15 amino acids. The germline gives CDR1 MNHNY, CDR2 SVGAGI (reference sequence). With 0 bases removed from V and 7 bases from J, the gap between germline ends came to 15 bases. CDR3 protein: CASSYSQGQMGGYTF. The CDR3 bases are TGTGCCAGCAGTTACTCCCAGGGGCAAATGGGTGGCTACACCTTC.

This clonotype appeared once. The V call is TRBV2, the J call TRBJ1-5; 7 nucleotides align to TRBD1. CDR1 SNHLY and CDR2 FYNNEI come from the germline V gene. CDR3 size: 15 residues. Unmatched junction bases numbered 7, after V lost 6 bases and J lost 2 bases. In DNA form, the CDR3 reads TGTGCCAGCAGGATGGCAGGGGGAGGCAATCAGCCCCAGCATTTT. Protein sequence: CASRMAGGGNQPQHF. The full variable domain, in which reference TRBV2 and TRBJ1-5 provide the parts outside the CDR3, is EPEVTQTPSHQVTQMGQEVILRCVPISNHLYFYWYRQILGQKVEFLVSFYNNEISEKSEIFDDQFSVERPDGSNFTLKIRSTKLEDSAMYFCASRMAGGGNQPQHFGDGTRLSIL.

The J gene is TRBJ2-3, the V gene TRBV20-1; 11 bases fit TRBD2. The junction had 4 bases not matched to a gene; V was cut back by 5 bases and J by 0 bases. This CDR3 has 15 residues. Germline V CDR1 and CDR2: DFQATT, SNEGSKA (reference sequence). CDR3: CSALAGGSSTDTQYF. CDR3 nucleotide sequence: TGCAGTGCTTTAGCGGGGGGGTCTAGCACAGATACGCAGTATTTT.

This clonotype occurred a few times. V and J are TRBV20-1 and TRBJ2-7, with D unresolved. This CDR3 spans 13 amino acids. CDR1 and CDR2 from the germline V gene are DFQATT and SNEGSKA (reference sequence). V shed 0 bases and J shed 4 bases, with 10 bases lying between them. The CDR3 region has the DNA TGCAGTGCTAGAGATGTTCTACATTACGAGCAGTACTTC. It yields the protein CSARDVLHYEQYF.

This clonotype has a handful of counts. V and J are TRBV20-1 and TRBJ2-1, with TRBD2 matching 9 bases. The CDR3 is made up of 16 amino acids. From germline, CDR1 is DFQATT and CDR2 SNEGSKA (reference sequence). V trimming: 0 bases; J trimming: 8 bases; junction bases outside the gene matches: 11. CDR3: CSARDRASGKRDEQFF. The DNA for the CDR3 is TGCAGTGCTAGAGATCGGGCTAGCGGGAAAAGGGATGAGCAGTTCTTC.

This rearrangement joins TRBV4-2 to TRBJ2-3; D gene ambiguous. This CDR3 spans 14 amino acids. CDR1 is LGHNA, CDR2 YNFKEQ, per germline. V lost 2 bases to trimming and J lost 5 bases, with 11 bases between them. CDR3: CASSQRSDGDTQYF. For the CDR3, the DNA is TGTGCCAGCAGCCAACGCTCGGACGGAGATACGCAGTATTTT.

The CDR3 sequence: CASSIWSSESQETQYF. CDR3 nucleotides: TGTGCCAGTAGTATTTGGTCTAGCGAGAGCCAAGAGACCCAGTACTTC. The chain links TRBV19 to TRBJ2-5; D might be TRBD2 (6 bases). The CDR3 has 16 amino acids. Trimming pared 3 bases from V and 1 base from J, leaving 15 bases between. Germline CDR1 reads LNHDA; CDR2 reads SQIVND (reference sequence).

This clonotype was detected ten times or more. CDR3 protein: CASSVFGALNNEQFF. Written as DNA, the CDR3 is TGTGCCAGCAGCGTTTTCGGGGCGCTAAACAATGAGCAGTTCTTC. This chain links TRBV9 with TRBJ2-1; D assignment may be TRBD1 or TRBD2 (5 bases each). Trimming took 2 bases from V and 5 from J, leaving 14 bases between them. This CDR3 has 15 residues. The germline CDR1 and CDR2 sequences are SGDLS and YYNGEE.

This chain joins TRBV28 and TRBJ2-4; D possibly uses TRBD1 or TRBD2 (7 bases each). V lost 11 bases, J lost 2 bases, and 19 bases lay in between. CDR1 is MDHEN and CDR2 is SYDVKM in the germline V gene. This CDR3 contains 15 residues. The CDR3 DNA reads TGTGCCTCAAGCCCAGGGGGGGTATCCAAAAACATTCAGTACTTC. Translated: CASSPGGVSKNIQYF.